This TCR beta chain was sequenced during a study of Graves' ophthalmopathy and Graves' hyperthyroidism. The study amplified TCR beta CDR3 regions using RNA transcripts. First-round RT-PCR with HTBI primers preceded a second-round multiplex PCR. Each CDR3 protein is one row after TCRdb ran MiXCR on the multiplex PCR reads. The sample holds approximately 460,000 distinct CDR3 sequences; over 13% are singletons and the top ten take more than 8.5%. Germline CDR1 SQVTM, CDR2 ANQGSEA. After removal of 1 base from V and 6 bases from J, the junction contained 9 bases not matched to a gene. This CDR3 has 14 residues. Notes on this clonotype: What it recognizes is unknown.

The study's findings and limits: Appearing in blood as well were most expanded thyroid clonotypes above 0.001 frequency.

Sample: blood. The receptor was isolated from a woman aged 25-40 years with Graves' ophthalmopathy. The rearrangement joins TRBV29-1 to TRBJ2-7; TRBD2 matches 7 bases. The CDR3 loop is CSVEAPGEGLEQYF. In DNA form, the CDR3 reads TGCAGCGTTGAAGCCCCCGGGGAGGGGCTCGAGCAGTACTTC.